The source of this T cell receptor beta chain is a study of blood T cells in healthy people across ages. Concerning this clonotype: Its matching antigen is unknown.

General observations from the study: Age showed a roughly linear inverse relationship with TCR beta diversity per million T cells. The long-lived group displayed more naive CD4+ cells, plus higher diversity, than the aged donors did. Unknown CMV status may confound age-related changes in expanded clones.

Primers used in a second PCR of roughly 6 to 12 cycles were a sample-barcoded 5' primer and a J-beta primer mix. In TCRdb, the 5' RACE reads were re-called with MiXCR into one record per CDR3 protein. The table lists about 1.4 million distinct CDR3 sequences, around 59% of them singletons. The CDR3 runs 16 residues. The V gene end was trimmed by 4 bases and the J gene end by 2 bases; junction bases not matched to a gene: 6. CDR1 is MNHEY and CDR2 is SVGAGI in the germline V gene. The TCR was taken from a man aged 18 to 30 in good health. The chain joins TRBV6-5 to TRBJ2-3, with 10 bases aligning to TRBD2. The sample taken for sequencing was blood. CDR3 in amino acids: CASSSPTSGITDTQYF. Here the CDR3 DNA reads TGTGCCAGCAGTTCCCCAACTAGCGGGATCACAGATACGCAGTATTTT.